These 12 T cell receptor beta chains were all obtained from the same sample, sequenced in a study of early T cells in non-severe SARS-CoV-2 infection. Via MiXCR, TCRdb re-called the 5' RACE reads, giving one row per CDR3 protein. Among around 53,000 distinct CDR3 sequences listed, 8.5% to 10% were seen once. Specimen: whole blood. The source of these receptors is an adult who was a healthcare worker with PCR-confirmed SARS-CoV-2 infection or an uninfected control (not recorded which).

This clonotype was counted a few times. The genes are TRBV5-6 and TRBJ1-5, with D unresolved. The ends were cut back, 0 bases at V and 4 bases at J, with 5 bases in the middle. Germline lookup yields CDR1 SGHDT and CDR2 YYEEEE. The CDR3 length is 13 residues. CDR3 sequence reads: CASSLGQNQPQHF. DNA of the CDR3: TGTGCCAGCAGCTTGGGGCAAAATCAGCCCCAGCATTTT.

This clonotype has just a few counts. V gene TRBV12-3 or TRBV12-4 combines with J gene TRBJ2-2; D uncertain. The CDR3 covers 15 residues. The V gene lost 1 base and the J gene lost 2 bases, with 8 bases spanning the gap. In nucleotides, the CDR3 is TGTGCCAGCAGTTTAGATCGTAGCAACACCGGGGAGCTGTTTTTT. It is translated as CASSLDRSNTGELFF.

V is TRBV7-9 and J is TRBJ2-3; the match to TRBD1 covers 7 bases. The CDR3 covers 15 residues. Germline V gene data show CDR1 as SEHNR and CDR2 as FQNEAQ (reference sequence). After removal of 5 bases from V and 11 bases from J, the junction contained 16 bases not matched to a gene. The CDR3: CASSQGQAPSWEQYF. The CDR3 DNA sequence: TGTGCCAGCAGCCAAGGACAGGCCCCATCGTGGGAGCAGTATTTT.

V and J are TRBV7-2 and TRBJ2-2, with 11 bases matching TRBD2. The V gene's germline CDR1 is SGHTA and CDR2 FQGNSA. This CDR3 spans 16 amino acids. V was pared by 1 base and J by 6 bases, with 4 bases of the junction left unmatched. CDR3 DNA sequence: TGTGCCAGCAGCTTAGAACTAGCGGGAGAAGCCGGGGAGCTGTTTTTT. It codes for CASSLELAGEAGELFF.

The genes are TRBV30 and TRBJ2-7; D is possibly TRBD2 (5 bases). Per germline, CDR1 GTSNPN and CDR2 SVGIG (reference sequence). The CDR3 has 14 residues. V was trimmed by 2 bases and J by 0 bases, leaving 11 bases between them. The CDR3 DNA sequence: TGTGCCTGGAGTAGGGCGGGCGGCTCCTACGAGCAGTACTTC. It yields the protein CAWSRAGGSYEQYF.

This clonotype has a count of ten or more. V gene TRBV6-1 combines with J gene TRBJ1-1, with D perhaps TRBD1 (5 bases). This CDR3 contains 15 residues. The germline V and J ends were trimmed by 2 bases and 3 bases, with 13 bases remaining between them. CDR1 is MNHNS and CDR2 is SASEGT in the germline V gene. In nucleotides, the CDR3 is TGTGCCAGCAGTGAACGGGCAGGGAGGGACACTGAAGCTTTCTTT. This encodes CASSERAGRDTEAFF.

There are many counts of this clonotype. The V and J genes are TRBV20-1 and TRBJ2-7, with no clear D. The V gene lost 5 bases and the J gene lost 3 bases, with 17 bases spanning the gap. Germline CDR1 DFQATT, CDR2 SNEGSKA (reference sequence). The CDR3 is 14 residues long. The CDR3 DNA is TGCAGTGCTCGAATCAGAGGCCGGGTCTACGAGCAGTACTTC. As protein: CSARIRGRVYEQYF.

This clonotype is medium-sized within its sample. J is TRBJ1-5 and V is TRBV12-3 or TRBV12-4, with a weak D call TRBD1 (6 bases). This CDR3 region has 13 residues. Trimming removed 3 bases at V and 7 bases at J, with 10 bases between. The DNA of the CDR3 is TGTGCCAGCAGTTTCCAGGGGAGCCAGCCCCAGCATTTT. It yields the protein CASSFQGSQPQHF.

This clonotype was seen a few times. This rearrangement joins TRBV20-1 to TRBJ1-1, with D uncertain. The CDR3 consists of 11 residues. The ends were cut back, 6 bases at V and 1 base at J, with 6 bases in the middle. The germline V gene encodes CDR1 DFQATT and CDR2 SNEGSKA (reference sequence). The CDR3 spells CSATRNTEAFF. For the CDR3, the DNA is TGCAGTGCAACGCGGAACACTGAAGCTTTCTTT.

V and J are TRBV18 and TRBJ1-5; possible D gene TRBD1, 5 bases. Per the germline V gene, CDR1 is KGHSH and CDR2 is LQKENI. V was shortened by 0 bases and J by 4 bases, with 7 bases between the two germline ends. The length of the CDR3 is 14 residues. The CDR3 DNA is TGTGCCAGCTCACCACCGGGGGGTAATCAGCCCCAGCATTTT. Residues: CASSPPGGNQPQHF.

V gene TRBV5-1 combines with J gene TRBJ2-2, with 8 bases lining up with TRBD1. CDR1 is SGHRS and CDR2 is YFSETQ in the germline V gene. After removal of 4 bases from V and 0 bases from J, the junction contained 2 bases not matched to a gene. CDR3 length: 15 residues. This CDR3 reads CASSGGQANTGELFF. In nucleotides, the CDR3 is TGCGCCAGCAGCGGGGGACAGGCGAACACCGGGGAGCTGTTTTTT.

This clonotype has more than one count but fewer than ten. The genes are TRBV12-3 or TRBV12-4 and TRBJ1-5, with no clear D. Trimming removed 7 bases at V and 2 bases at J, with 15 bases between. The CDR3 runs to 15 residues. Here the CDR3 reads CASTLTDGRNQPQHF. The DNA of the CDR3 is TGTGCCAGCACCCTGACGGACGGACGCAATCAGCCCCAGCATTTT.